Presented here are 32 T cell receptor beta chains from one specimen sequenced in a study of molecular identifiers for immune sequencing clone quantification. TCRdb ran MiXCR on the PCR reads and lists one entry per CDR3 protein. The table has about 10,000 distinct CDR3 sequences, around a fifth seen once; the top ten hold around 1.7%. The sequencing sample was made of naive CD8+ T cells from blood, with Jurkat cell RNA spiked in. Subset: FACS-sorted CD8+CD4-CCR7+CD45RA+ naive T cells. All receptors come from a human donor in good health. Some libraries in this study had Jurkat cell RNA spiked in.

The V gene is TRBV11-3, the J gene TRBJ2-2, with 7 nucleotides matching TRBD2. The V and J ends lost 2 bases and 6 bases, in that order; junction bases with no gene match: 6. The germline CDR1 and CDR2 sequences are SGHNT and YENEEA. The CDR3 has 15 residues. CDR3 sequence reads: CASSLREERPGELFF. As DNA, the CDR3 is TGTGCCAGCAGCTTACGGGAGGAGCGGCCCGGGGAGCTGTTTTTT. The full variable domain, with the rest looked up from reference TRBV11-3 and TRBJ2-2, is EAGVVQSPRYKIIEKKQPVAFWCNPISGHNTLYWYLQNLGQGPELLIRYENEEAVDDSQLPKDRFSAERLKGVDSTLKIQPAELGDSAVYLCASSLREERPGELFFGEGSRLTVL.

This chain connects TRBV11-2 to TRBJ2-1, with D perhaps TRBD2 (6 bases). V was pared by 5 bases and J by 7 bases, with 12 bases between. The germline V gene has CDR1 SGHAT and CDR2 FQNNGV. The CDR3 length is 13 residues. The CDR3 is CASSTPSENEQFF. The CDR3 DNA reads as TGTGCCAGCAGCACCCCTAGCGAGAATGAGCAGTTCTTC.

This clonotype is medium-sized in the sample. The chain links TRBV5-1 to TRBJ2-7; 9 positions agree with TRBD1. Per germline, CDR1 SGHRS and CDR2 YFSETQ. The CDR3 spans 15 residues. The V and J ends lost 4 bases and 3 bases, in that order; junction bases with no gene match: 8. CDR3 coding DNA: TGCGCCAGCAGCCCCGTAGGGGACAGGGTCTACGAGCAGTACTTC. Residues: CASSPVGDRVYEQYF.

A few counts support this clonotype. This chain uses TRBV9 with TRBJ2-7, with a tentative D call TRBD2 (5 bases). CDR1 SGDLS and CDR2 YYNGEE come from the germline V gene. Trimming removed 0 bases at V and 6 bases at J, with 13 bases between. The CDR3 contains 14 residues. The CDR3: CASSVVPGSREQYF. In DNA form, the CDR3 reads TGTGCCAGCAGCGTAGTCCCGGGGAGCCGCGAGCAGTACTTC.

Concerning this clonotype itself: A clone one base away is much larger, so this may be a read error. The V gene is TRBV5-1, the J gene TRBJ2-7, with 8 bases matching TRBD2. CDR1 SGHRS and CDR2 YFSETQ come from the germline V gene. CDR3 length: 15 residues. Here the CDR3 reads CARSIGLAGSYEQYF. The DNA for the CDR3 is TGCGCCCGCAGCATCGGTCTAGCGGGTTCCTACGAGCAGTACTTC.

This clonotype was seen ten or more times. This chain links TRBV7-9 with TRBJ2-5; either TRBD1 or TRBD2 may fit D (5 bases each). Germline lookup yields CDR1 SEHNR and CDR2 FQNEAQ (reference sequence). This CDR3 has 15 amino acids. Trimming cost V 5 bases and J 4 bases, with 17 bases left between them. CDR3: CASSATGTTGETQYF. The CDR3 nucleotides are TGTGCCAGCAGCGCCACCGGGACGACTGGAGAGACCCAGTACTTC.

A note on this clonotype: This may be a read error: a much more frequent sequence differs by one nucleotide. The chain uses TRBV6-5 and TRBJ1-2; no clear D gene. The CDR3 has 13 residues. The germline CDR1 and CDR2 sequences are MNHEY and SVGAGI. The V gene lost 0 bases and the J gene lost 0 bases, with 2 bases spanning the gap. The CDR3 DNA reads TGTGCCAGCAGTTACTCTCCTAACTATGGCTACACCTTC. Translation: CASSYSPNYGYTF.

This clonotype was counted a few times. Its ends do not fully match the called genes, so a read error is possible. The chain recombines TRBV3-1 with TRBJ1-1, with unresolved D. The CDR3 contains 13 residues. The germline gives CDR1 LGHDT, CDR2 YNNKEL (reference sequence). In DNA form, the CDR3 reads TGTGCCAGCAGCCCCCGATATAACACTGAAGCTCTCTTT. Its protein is CASSPRYNTEALF.

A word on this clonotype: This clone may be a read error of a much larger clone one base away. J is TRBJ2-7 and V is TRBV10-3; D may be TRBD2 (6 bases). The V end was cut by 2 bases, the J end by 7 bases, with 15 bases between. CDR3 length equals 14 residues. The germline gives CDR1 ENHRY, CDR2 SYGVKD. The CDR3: CAISEAGPAGEQYF. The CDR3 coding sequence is TGTGCCATCAGTGAGGCGGGCCCGGCGGGAGAGCAGTACTTC.

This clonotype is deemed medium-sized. CDR3 protein: CASSRVVLASTDTQYF. The DNA for the CDR3 is TGTGCCAGCAGCCGCGTTGTGCTAGCGAGCACAGATACGCAGTATTTT. V usage is TRBV7-2 and J usage is TRBJ2-3; tentatively, D is TRBD2 (6 bases). The length of the CDR3 is 16 residues. Trimming took 5 bases from V and 0 from J, leaving 15 bases between them. CDR1 SGHTA and CDR2 FQGNSA come from the germline V gene.

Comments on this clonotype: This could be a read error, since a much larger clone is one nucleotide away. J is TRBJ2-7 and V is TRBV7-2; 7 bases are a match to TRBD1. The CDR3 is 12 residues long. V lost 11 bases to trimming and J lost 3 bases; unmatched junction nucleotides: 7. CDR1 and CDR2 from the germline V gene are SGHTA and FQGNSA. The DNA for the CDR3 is TGTGCCGGCCTCGGGGACAGCTACGAGCAGTACTTC. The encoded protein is CAGLGDSYEQYF.

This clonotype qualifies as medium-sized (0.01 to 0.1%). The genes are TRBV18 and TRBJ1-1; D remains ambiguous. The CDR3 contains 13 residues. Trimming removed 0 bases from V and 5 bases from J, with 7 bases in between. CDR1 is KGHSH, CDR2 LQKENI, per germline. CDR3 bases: TGTGCCAGCTCACCACCCGGGTGGACTGAAGCTTTCTTT. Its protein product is CASSPPGWTEAFF.

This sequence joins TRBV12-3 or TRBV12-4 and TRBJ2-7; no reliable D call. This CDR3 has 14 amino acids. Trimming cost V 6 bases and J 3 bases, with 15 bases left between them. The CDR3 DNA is TGTGCCAGCAGCGCGTGGTCGCTGGGCTACGAGCAGTACTTC. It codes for CASSAWSLGYEQYF.

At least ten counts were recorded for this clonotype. The CDR3 sequence: CASSFAGQVYGYTF. Here the CDR3 DNA reads TGTGCCAGCAGTTTCGCGGGACAAGTCTATGGCTACACCTTC. This chain connects TRBV12-3 or TRBV12-4 to TRBJ1-2; a weak D match, TRBD1 (6 bases). V lost 3 bases, J lost 4 bases, and 12 bases lay in between. This CDR3 comprises 14 residues.

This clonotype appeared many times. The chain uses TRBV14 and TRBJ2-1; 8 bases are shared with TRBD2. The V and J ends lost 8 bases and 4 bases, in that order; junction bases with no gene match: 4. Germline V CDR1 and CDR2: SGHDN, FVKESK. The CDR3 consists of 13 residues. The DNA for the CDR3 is TGTGCCAGCGGGAGCGGGAGTTACAATGAGCAGTTCTTC. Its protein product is CASGSGSYNEQFF.

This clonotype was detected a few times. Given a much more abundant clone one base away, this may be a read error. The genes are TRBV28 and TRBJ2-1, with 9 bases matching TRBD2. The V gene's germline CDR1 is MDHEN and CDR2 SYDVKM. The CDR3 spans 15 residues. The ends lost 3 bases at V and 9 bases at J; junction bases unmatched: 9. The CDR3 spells CASSFPRGGRVEQFF. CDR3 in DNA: TGTGCCAGCAGTTTTCCGCGGGGGGGCCGGGTTGAGCAGTTCTTC.

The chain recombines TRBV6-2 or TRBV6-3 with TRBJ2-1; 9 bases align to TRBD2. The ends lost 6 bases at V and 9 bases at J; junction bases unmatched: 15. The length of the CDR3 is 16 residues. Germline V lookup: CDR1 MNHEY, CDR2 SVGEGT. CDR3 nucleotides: TGTGCCAGCAGAGATCCTGGACTAGCGAGGTGGGGTGAGCAGTTCTTC. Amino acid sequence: CASRDPGLARWGEQFF.

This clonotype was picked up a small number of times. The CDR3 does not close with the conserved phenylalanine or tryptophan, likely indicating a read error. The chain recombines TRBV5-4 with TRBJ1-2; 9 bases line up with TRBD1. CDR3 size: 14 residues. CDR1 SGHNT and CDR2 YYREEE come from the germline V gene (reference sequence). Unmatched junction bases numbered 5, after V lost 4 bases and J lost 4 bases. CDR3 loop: CASSMGQGSYGYTI. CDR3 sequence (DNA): TGTGCCAGCAGCATGGGACAGGGAAGCTATGGCTACACCATC.

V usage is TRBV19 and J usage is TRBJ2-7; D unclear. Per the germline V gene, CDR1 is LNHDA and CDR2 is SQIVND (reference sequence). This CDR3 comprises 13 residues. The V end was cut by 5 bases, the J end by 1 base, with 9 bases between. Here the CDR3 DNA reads TGTGCCAGTAGTTTCGGCAGGTCCTACGAGCAGTACTTC. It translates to CASSFGRSYEQYF.

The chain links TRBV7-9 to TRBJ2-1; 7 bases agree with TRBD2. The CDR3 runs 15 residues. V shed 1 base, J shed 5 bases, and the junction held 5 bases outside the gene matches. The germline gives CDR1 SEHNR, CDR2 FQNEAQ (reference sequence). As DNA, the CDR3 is TGTGCCAGCAGCTTAGTCGGCGGGAGAGACAATGAGCAGTTCTTC. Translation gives CASSLVGGRDNEQFF.

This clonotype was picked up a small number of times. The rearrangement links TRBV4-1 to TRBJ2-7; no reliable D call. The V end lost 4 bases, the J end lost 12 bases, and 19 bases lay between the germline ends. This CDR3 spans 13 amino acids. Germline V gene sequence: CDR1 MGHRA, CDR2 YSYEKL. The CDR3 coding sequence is TGCGCCAGCAGCCTCGAAGGTTACGATGCGCGGTACTTC. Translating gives CASSLEGYDARYF.

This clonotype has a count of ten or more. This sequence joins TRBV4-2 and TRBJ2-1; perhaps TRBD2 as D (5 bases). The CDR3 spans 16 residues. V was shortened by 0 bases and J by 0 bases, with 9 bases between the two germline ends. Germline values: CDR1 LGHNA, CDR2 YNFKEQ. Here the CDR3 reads CASSQEEASSYNEQFF. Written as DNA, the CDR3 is TGTGCCAGCAGCCAAGAGGAGGCCAGCTCCTACAATGAGCAGTTCTTC.

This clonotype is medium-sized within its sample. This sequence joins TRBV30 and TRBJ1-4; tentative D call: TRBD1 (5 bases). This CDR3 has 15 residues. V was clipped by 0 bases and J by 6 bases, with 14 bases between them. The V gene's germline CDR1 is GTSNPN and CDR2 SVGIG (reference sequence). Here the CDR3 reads CAWSVKGRLDEKLFF. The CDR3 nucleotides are TGTGCCTGGAGTGTAAAGGGGCGTCTTGATGAAAAACTGTTTTTT.

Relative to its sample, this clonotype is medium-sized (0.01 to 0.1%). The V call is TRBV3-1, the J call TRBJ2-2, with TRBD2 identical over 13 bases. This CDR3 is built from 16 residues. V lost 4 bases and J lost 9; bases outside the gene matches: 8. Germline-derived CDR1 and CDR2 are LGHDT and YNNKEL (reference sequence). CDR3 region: CASSPPTSGRFWELFF. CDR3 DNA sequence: TGTGCCAGCAGCCCACCGACTAGCGGGAGGTTCTGGGAGCTGTTTTTT.

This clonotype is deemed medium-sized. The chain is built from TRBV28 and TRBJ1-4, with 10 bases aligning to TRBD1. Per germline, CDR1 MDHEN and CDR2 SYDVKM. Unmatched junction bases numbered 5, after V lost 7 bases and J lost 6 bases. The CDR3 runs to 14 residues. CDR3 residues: CASTPTGGDEKLFF. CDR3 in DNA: TGTGCCAGCACCCCGACAGGGGGCGATGAAAAACTGTTTTTT.

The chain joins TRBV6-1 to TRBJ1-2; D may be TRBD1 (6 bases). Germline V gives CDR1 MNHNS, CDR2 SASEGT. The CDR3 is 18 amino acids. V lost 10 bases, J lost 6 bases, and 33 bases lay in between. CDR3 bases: TGTGCCATTACGCCTCCCCCAATTTATGGACAGCGGAACAATGGCTACACCTTC. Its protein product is CAITPPPIYGQRNNGYTF.

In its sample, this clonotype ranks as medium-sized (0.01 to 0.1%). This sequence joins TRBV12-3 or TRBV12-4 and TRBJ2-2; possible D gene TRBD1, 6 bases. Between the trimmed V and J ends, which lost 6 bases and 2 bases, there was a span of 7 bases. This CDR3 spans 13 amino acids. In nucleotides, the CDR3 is TGTGCCAGCAGGACAGGAAACACCGGGGAGCTGTTTTTT. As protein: CASRTGNTGELFF.

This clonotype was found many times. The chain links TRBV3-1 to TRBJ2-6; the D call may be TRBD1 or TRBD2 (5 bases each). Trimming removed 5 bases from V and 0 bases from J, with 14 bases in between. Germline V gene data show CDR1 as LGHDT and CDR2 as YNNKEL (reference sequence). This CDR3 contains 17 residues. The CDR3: CASSSHGAGSGANVLTF. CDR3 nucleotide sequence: TGTGCCAGCAGCTCCCACGGGGCGGGCTCTGGGGCCAACGTCCTGACTTTC.

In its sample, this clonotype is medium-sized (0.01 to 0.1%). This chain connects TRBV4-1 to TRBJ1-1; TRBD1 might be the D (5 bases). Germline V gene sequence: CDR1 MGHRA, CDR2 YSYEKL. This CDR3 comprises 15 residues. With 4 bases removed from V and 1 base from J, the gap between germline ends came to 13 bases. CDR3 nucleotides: TGCGCCAGCAGCCTTCAGACAGAACCGAACACTGAAGCTTTCTTT. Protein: CASSLQTEPNTEAFF.

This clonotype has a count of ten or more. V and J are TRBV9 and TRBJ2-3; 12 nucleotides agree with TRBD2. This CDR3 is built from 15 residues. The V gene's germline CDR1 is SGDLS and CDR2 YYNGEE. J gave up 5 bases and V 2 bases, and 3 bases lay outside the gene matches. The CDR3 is CASSVTSGRLDTQYF. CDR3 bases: TGTGCCAGCAGCGTCACTAGCGGGAGGTTAGATACGCAGTATTTT.

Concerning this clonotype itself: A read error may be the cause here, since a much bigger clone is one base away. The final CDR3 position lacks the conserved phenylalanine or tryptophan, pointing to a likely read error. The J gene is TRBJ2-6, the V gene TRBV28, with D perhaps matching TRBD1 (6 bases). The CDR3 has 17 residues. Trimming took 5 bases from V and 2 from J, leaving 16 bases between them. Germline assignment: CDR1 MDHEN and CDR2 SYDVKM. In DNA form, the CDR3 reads TGTGCCAGCAGTCTCGGACAGTGGGGCGCTGGGGCCAACGTCCTGACTTCC. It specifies CASSLGQWGAGANVLTS.

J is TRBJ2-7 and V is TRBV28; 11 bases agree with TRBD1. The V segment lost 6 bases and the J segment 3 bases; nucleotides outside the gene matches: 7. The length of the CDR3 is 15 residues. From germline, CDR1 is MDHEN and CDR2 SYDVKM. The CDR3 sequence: CASRSAGTGGYEQYF. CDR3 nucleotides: TGTGCCAGCAGGTCAGCCGGGACAGGGGGCTACGAGCAGTACTTC.